This T cell receptor beta chain was captured in a study of STAT3 mutations in large granular lymphocyte leukemia (dated by TCRdb to between 2018 and 2020). Turning to the overall study: Canonical activating STAT3 mutations were detected in roughly half of the longitudinally sequenced T-LGLL patients. Over half of the T-LGLL patients were given one or more immunosuppressive therapy regimens, and 40% of the treated patients had a hematologic response. To reconstruct clonal hierarchy and dynamics, serial deep sequencing of TCRbeta CDR3 and STAT3 was performed in patients with T-cell large granular lymphocyte leukemia. From an initial cohort of 207 LGL patients, about 20 representative T-LGLL cases were selected for longitudinal TCRbeta and STAT3 sequencing. As controls within the study, a couple of patients with natural killer LGL leukemia were also sequenced longitudinally. Patients were sequenced at 4 time points on average, with the number of samplings per patient ranging from 2 to 8. The investigation overall reported the following: The burden of the dominant TCR clone was higher than the STAT3 mutant burden in several patients, which suggests that the STAT3 mutation arose secondarily inside a clone that had already expanded. The linking of therapy response to changes in TCR clonal burden was complicated by variable intervals between samplings and differing treatment regimens. At least one immunodominant TCRbeta clonotype was identified in every T-LGLL patient, and multiple immunodominant subclonotypes were identified in about half of the T-LGLL patients. Because no samples were available when a clone first appeared, clonal expansion had to be inferred from samplings taken at other points. TCR clonotype switching after therapy was seen in about 35% of the 18 patients, with all newly emerging clones being STAT3 wild type. Since codominant clonotypes persisted in some patients, a small but highly pathogenic clone may have gone undetected.

On this clone: Its target antigen remains unknown. The sample holds no much larger clone one base away, and base qualities are not on file.

The same DNA, extracted from blood mononuclear cells, served for both TCR sequencing and STAT3 sequencing. Trimming at the junction amounts to 0 bases on V and 4 bases on J, and the germline ends lie 9 bases apart. Spanning cysteine to phenylalanine, the CDR3 consists of 15 amino acids. Here the CDR3 DNA is all that survives: 45 bases in frame from base 1. From the germline V gene, CDR1 is ENHRY and CDR2 is SYGVKD. An Illumina MiSeq was used to sequence the TCRbeta libraries, yielding an average of about 40,773 productive templates per sample. Using multiplex PCR amplification, the immunoSEQ assay generated the TCRbeta CDR3 libraries. As for how the authors treated the data: Following a previously defined approach, repertoire diversity was calculated, and values close to 0 point to extremely monoclonal samples. TCRdb mirrors the immuneACCESS table, restricted to in-frame sequences. Some clones are absent from its copies; in checked studies, under half trace to an unresolved V gene, and the reason for the others is unknown. That table gives V, J and clone size, and the DNA gave D and trimming. The sample has 8,500 to 11,000 clones on record, about 85% of them singletons. Around a quarter of the sample comes from the top ten.

Rearrangement joined TRBV10-3 to TRBJ1-4; confidence is insufficient to name the D gene. The sequence was collected from a man in his sixties with T-cell large granular lymphocyte leukemia. Some clones in this sample may be carry-over from other donors' samples. The age is the age at diagnosis. What was sequenced was peripheral blood mononuclear cells. The DNA reads TGTGCCATCAGTGAGTCCGGGGTTATTAATGAAAAACTGTTTTTT. Its product reads: CAISESGVINEKLFF.